These T cell receptor beta chains were read from a single sample in a study of blood T cell repertoires in COVID-19. Sequenced by immunoSEQ multiplex PCR; TCRdb stores in-frame clones only, minus some. The sample consists of about 88,000 clones, roughly 88% of them appearing once. The sample comprised peripheral blood. Every receptor here comes from a human donor in a cohort sampled during active COVID-19. Both conserved end residues are part of each CDR3. A D gene is named only where the DNA matches it firmly. Clone size is stated in some rows and not others, as once, few, many or a class when expanded.

v_gene,d_gene,abundance,j_gene,CDR3aa,CDR3nt
TRBV5-4,TRBD2,NA,TRBJ2-2,CASSDKTSGATGELFF,TGTGCCAGCAGCGATAAGACTAGCGGTGCGACCGGGGAGCTGTTTTTT
TRBV4-2,NA,NA,TRBJ2-5,CASSHGETQYF,TGTGCCAGCAGCCACGGGGAGACCCAGTACTTC
TRBV6-5,NA,NA,TRBJ1-1,CASSTPGGTTEAFF,TGTGCCAGCAGTACCCCTGGAGGGACTACTGAAGCTTTCTTT
TRBV5-6,TRBD1,NA,TRBJ2-7,CASSLAGTVHEQYF,TGTGCCAGCAGCTTGGCTGGGACAGTACACGAGCAGTACTTC
TRBV2,NA,NA,TRBJ2-7,CASSLLGGPYEQYF,TGTGCCAGCAGTCTCCTCGGCGGCCCCTACGAGCAGTACTTC
TRBV19,NA,NA,TRBJ1-2,CATNLLGGYTF,TGTGCCACTAACCTGCTGGGCGGCTACACCTTC
TRBV2,NA,few,TRBJ2-7,CASRPPGLKNPYEQYF,TGTGCCAGCAGGCCCCCGGGACTCAAAAATCCCTACGAGCAGTACTTC
TRBV4-2,TRBD1,once,TRBJ2-4,CASSPGTGHLGIQYF,TGTGCCAGCAGCCCCGGGACAGGGCACCTTGGCATTCAGTACTTC
TRBV18,TRBD1,NA,TRBJ2-2,CASSPLPPRQGRFGELFF,TGTGCCAGCTCGCCGCTCCCCCCTCGACAGGGACGCTTCGGGGAGCTGTTTTTT
TRBV5-4,NA,NA,TRBJ1-2,CASSLGPSAGTGYGYTF,TGTGCCAGCAGCTTGGGCCCCTCGGCGGGGACGGGCTATGGCTACACCTTC
TRBV11-2,NA,once,TRBJ1-3,CASSWPTGRSGNTIYF,TGTGCCAGCAGCTGGCCGACAGGACGATCTGGAAACACCATATATTTT
TRBV9,TRBD2,NA,TRBJ2-3,CASSVDIAGGATDTQYF,TGTGCCAGCAGCGTAGATATAGCGGGAGGGGCCACAGATACGCAGTATTTT
TRBV5-4,NA,NA,TRBJ1-6,CASSFRAGSSYNSPLHF,TGTGCCAGCAGCTTCAGGGCAGGAAGCTCCTATAATTCACCCCTCCACTTT
TRBV28,NA,NA,TRBJ1-4,CASSLYGATNEKLFF,TGTGCCAGCAGTTTATACGGTGCAACTAATGAAAAACTGTTTTTT
TRBV20-1,TRBD2,NA,TRBJ2-5,CSASTSGETQYF,TGCAGTGCTAGTACTAGCGGAGAGACCCAGTACTTC
TRBV29-1,TRBD1,NA,TRBJ1-1,CSAVRGLRLTNTEAFF,TGCAGCGCCGTAAGGGGGCTCAGACTTACGAACACTGAAGCTTTCTTT
TRBV9,TRBD2,few,TRBJ2-2,CASSPRGLAGSTGELFF,TGTGCCAGCAGCCCCCGGGGACTAGCGGGAAGTACCGGGGAGCTGTTTTTT
TRBV18,NA,NA,TRBJ1-1,CASSVGQTTEAFF,TGTGCCAGCTCGGTCGGACAGACTACTGAAGCTTTCTTT
TRBV4-3,NA,NA,TRBJ1-2,CASSQDLGGQDGYTF,TGCGCCAGCAGCCAAGACTTAGGAGGGCAGGATGGCTACACCTTC
TRBV11-2,NA,NA,TRBJ2-2,CASSFDFNTGELFF,TGTGCCAGCAGCTTCGACTTTAACACCGGGGAGCTGTTTTTT
TRBV7-2,NA,once,TRBJ2-5,CASTNRGGETQYF,TGTGCCAGCACCAACAGGGGGGGAGAGACCCAGTACTTC
TRBV11-2,NA,NA,TRBJ2-4,CASSLEAATTNIQYF,TGTGCCAGCAGCTTAGAGGCCGCCACCACAAACATTCAGTACTTC
TRBV12-5,TRBD1,NA,TRBJ2-5,CASGEGPGGLEETQYF,TGTGCTAGTGGTGAGGGGCCAGGGGGCCTCGAGGAGACCCAGTACTTC
TRBV5-6,TRBD1,NA,TRBJ1-2,CASSEDRFYGYTF,TGTGCCAGCAGCGAGGACAGGTTTTATGGCTACACCTTC
TRBV5-5,TRBD2,NA,TRBJ2-5,CASSPGTSGFQETQYF,TGTGCCAGCAGCCCAGGGACTAGCGGGTTCCAAGAGACCCAGTACTTC
TRBV2,NA,NA,TRBJ2-5,CAIRDTKETQYF,TGTGCCATCCGGGACACGAAAGAGACCCAGTACTTC
TRBV7-2,TRBD2,once,TRBJ2-5,CASSLEPSGPQETQYF,TGTGCCAGCAGCTTAGAGCCTAGCGGGCCCCAAGAGACCCAGTACTTC
TRBV6-5,NA,NA,TRBJ1-4,CASSPEGLANEKLFF,TGTGCCAGCTCCCCAGAGGGACTAGCAAATGAAAAACTGTTTTTT
TRBV9,NA,NA,TRBJ2-3,CASSVASQADTQYF,TGTGCCAGCAGCGTCGCTTCCCAGGCGGATACGCAGTATTTT
TRBV27,NA,NA,TRBJ2-6,CASSLEPPSGANVLTF,TGTGCCAGCAGTCTAGAACCTCCCTCTGGGGCCAACGTCCTGACTTTC
TRBV7-2,NA,NA,TRBJ1-4,CASSLGSGHEKLFF,TGTGCCAGCAGCTTAGGGTCAGGTCATGAAAAACTGTTTTTT
TRBV6-4,NA,NA,TRBJ2-7,CASSDLRGDTKTLSYEQYF,TGTGCCAGCAGTGATTTGCGGGGAGACACAAAGACCCTTTCCTACGAGCAGTACTTC
TRBV20-1,NA,NA,TRBJ1-1,CSASSQMNTEAFF,TGCAGTGCTAGTAGTCAGATGAACACTGAAGCTTTCTTT